This T cell receptor beta chain was found in a study of T cell responses to AZD1222 COVID-19 vaccine. Generated by immunoSEQ multiplex PCR, the TCRdb table keeps only in-frame clones and is missing some. The table has over 130,000 clones, 94% seen once; the top ten hold roughly 1.3%. Study-wide findings and caveats: Repertoires were obtained solely post-peak T cell response.

The CDR3 contains 15 residues. Trimming left V 0 bases short and J 4 bases short, with 11 bases between. The germline V gene encodes CDR1 MGHRA and CDR2 YSYEKL. Concerning this clone itself: Its specificity is not known.

The clonotype was recovered from an adult in good health. Here the sequenced sample was peripheral blood, taken on day 0 of AZD1222 vaccination. The J gene is TRBJ2-3, the V gene TRBV4-1; D is uncertain. The CDR3: CASSQDVSFPDTQYF. CDR3 in DNA: TGCGCCAGCAGCCAAGACGTCTCCTTTCCAGATACGCAGTATTTT.